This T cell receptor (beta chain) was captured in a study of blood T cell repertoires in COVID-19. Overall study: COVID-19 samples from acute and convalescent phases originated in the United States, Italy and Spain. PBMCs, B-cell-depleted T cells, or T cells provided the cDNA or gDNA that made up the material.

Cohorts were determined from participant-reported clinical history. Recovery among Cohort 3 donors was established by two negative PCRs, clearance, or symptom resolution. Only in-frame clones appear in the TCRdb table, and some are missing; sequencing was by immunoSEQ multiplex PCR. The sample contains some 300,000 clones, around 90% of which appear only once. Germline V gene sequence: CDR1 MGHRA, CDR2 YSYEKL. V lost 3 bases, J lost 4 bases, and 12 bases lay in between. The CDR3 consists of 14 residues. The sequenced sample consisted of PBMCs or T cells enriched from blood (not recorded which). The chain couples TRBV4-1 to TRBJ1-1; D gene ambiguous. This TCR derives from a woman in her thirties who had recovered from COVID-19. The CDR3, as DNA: TGCGCCAGCAGCCACCCCGCCGGTGGCACTGAAGCTTTCTTT. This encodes CASSHPAGGTEAFF.